What follows are 10 T cell receptor beta chains derived from one specimen sequenced in a study of blood T cell repertoires in COVID-19. Sequencing was performed with immunoSEQ multiplex PCR; in TCRdb, only in-frame clones are kept and a portion is missing. The table records fewer than 350,000 clones, 75% to 90% of them present only once. The sample taken for sequencing was PBMCs or T cells enriched from blood (not recorded which). The source of these receptors is a woman aged 50 to 60 who had recovered from COVID-19.

This chain links TRBV12-3 or TRBV12-4 with TRBJ1-5, with D unresolved. Between the trimmed V and J ends, which lost 6 bases and 7 bases, there was a span of 10 bases. This CDR3 has 12 residues. As DNA, the CDR3 is TGTGCCAGCAGCCACACCGAACAGCCCCAGCATTTT. This translates into CASSHTEQPQHF.

V and J are TRBV30 and TRBJ1-1; D is unclear. Germline V gene lookup returns CDR1 GTSNPN and CDR2 SVGIG (reference sequence). V was cut by 3 bases and J by 3 bases, with 8 bases left in between. The CDR3 totals 12 residues. Written as DNA, the CDR3 is TGTGCCTGGAGGAGGATACACACTGAAGCTTTCTTT. This gives the protein CAWRRIHTEAFF.

The V and J genes are TRBV15 and TRBJ1-2, with TRBD1 identical over 12 bases. Germline V lookup: CDR1 LNHNV, CDR2 YYDKDF (reference sequence). The CDR3 sequence is 15 residues long. Trimming took 5 bases from V and 6 from J; bases not matched to a gene: 7. CDR3 residues: CATSAGTGGANGYTF. Written as DNA, the CDR3 is TGTGCCACCAGCGCCGGGACAGGGGGCGCGAATGGCTACACCTTC.

Points on this clone: Other DNA sequences in this specimen translate into the identical CDR3. The chain uses TRBV9 and TRBJ1-4; D is unclear. Germline lookup yields CDR1 SGDLS and CDR2 YYNGEE. The CDR3 contains 15 residues. Trimming removed 0 bases from V and 2 bases from J, with 8 bases in between. The CDR3 DNA sequence: TGTGCCAGCAGCGTAGGAGGGAGGACTAATGAAAAACTGTTTTTT. Translating it yields CASSVGGRTNEKLFF.

The chain combines TRBV29-1 with TRBJ2-1, with D perhaps TRBD2 (6 bases). The V gene's germline CDR1 is SQVTM and CDR2 ANQGSEA. V dropped 6 bases and J dropped 0 bases, with 9 bases sitting between them. The CDR3 runs to 13 residues. The CDR3 protein is CSVRRVSYNEQFF. The CDR3 DNA reads TGCAGCGTCAGGAGGGTCTCCTACAATGAGCAGTTCTTC.

V is TRBV30 and J is TRBJ1-5, with unresolved D. The CDR3 runs 13 residues. V was shortened by 8 bases and J by 3 bases, with 14 bases between the two germline ends. Germline lookup yields CDR1 GTSNPN and CDR2 SVGIG (reference sequence). The CDR3 loop reads CAARGSINQPQHF. CDR3 in DNA: TGTGCCGCGAGAGGCAGTATCAATCAGCCCCAGCATTTT.

The J gene is TRBJ1-2, the V gene TRBV5-6, with a weak D call TRBD1 (5 bases). Trimming took off 4 bases at V and 6 bases at J, with 22 bases between the two ends. Germline V gene sequence: CDR1 SGHDT, CDR2 YYEEEE. The CDR3 contains 16 residues. This CDR3 is CASSVRWRDLRDGYTF. Here the CDR3 DNA reads TGTGCCAGCAGCGTACGATGGAGGGACCTACGGGATGGCTACACCTTC.

This clone was recorded once. The rearrangement uses TRBV7-2 and TRBJ1-5; 12 nucleotides align to TRBD1. The CDR3 runs to 15 residues. The J segment lost 7 bases and the V segment lost 5 bases, leaving 6 bases of the junction unmatched. Germline V gives CDR1 SGHTA, CDR2 FQGNSA. The CDR3 loop is CASSPGTGGRQPQHF. The DNA for the CDR3 is TGTGCCAGCAGCCCAGGGACAGGGGGCAGGCAGCCCCAGCATTTT.

V gene TRBV6-4 combines with J gene TRBJ1-6; unclear D gene. Trimming took off 3 bases at V and 0 bases at J, with 9 bases between the two ends. CDR1 is MRHNA and CDR2 is SNTAGT in the germline V gene. The length of the CDR3 is 16 residues. CDR3 bases: TGTGCCAGCAGTGAATCGGCAGGCTCCTATAATTCACCCCTCCACTTT. Residues: CASSESAGSYNSPLHF.

The CDR3 region has the DNA TGTGCCAGCAGTTCACTAGCGGGAGACACCGGGGAGCTGTTTTTT. The encoded protein is CASSSLAGDTGELFF. The V and J genes are TRBV6-2 or TRBV6-3 and TRBJ2-2, with 11 bases matching TRBD2. The germline CDR1 and CDR2 sequences are MNHEY and SVGEGT. The CDR3 is 15 amino acids. After removal of 4 bases from V and 3 bases from J, the junction contained 1 base not matched to a gene.